This TCR beta chain was identified in a study of cytomegalovirus exposure and HLA in healthy donors. Findings of the study overall: Later analysis revealed greater clonal expansion in HLA-associated TCR beta chains than in equally common others. Roughly even sequencing depth across donors was the assumption behind the presence/absence analyses.

About this clone: Its antigen is not known.

CDR1 is MNHEY and CDR2 is SMNVEV in the germline V gene (reference sequence). The ends were cut back, 1 base at V and 0 bases at J, with 12 bases in the middle. CDR3 length equals 16 residues. Both 60 Vbeta primers and 13 Jbeta primers went into the PCR. Clones were sequenced by immunoSEQ multiplex PCR, and TCRdb holds only the in-frame ones, with some missing. The data show tens of thousands of clones, 78% seen once. This sequence originates from a male donor in good health and CMV-seropositive. The genes are TRBV27 and TRBJ1-1; D possibly corresponds to TRBD1 (6 bases). The sample comprised PBMCs. As DNA, the CDR3 is TGTGCCAGCAGTTTATTCTCAGGGGACGTGAACACTGAAGCTTTCTTT. Protein product: CASSLFSGDVNTEAFF.